These 19 T cell receptor beta chains came from one sample sequenced in a study of T cell responses to AZD1222 COVID-19 vaccine. Sequencing was performed with immunoSEQ multiplex PCR; in TCRdb, only in-frame clones are kept and a portion is missing. Of about 150,000 clones listed, around 84% are singletons. The sequencing here drew on peripheral blood, taken 28 days after the second AZD1222 dose. The receptor source for this set is an adult who received the AZD1222 COVID-19 vaccine.

The rearrangement joins TRBV5-6 to TRBJ1-2; 8 bases agree with TRBD1. The CDR3 sequence is 17 residues long. Germline CDR1 is SGHDT and CDR2 is YYEEEE. V lost 2 bases and J lost 0; bases outside the gene matches: 9. The CDR3 sequence is CASSLAWAGGSNYGYTF. Here the CDR3 DNA reads TGTGCCAGCAGCTTAGCTTGGGCAGGGGGCTCTAACTATGGCTACACCTTC.

The chain uses TRBV12-5 and TRBJ2-7; D uncertain. Germline lookup yields CDR1 LGHNT and CDR2 FRNRAP. The V end was cut by 6 bases, the J end by 3 bases, with 18 bases between. This CDR3 has 15 amino acids. CDR3: CASGTDPPTHYEQYF. The CDR3 DNA is TGTGCTAGTGGCACCGACCCTCCCACCCACTACGAGCAGTACTTC. The full variable domain, with the rest looked up from reference TRBV12-5 and TRBJ2-7, is DARVTQTPRHKVTEMGQEVTMRCQPILGHNTVFWYRQTMMQGLELLAYFRNRAPLDDSGMPKDRFSAEMPDATLATLKIQPSEPRDSAVYFCASGTDPPTHYEQYFGPGTRLTVT.

This clone was counted between two and nine times. The chain has TRBV27 and TRBJ2-7, with 10 positions matching TRBD2. Germline CDR1 is MNHEY and CDR2 is SMNVEV (reference sequence). This CDR3 has 15 residues. V shed 3 bases, J shed 2 bases, and the junction held 4 bases outside the gene matches. The CDR3 region has the DNA TGTGCCAGCAGTTTTAGCGGGAGGCCTCCCTACGAGCAGTACTTC. Translated: CASSFSGRPPYEQYF.

Only a few counts were recorded for this clone. Other DNA sequences in this specimen translate into the identical CDR3. The V gene is TRBV19, the J gene TRBJ1-5; D gene unclear. The CDR3 is made up of 12 amino acids. In germline, CDR1 is LNHDA, CDR2 SQIVND (reference sequence). Between the trimmed V and J ends, which lost 5 bases and 5 bases, there was a span of 7 bases. The CDR3 DNA is TGTGCCAGTAGTCGGGCAGATCAGCCCCAGCATTTT. Its translation: CASSRADQPQHF.

The CDR3 DNA is TGTGCCAGTAGTATCCACATAAACACTGAAGCTTTCTTT. Translating gives CASSIHINTEAFF. This chain joins TRBV19 and TRBJ1-1; D remains unclear. V was clipped by 3 bases and J by 2 bases, with 7 bases between them. The CDR3 has 13 amino acids. Per the germline V gene, CDR1 is LNHDA and CDR2 is SQIVND (reference sequence).

This clone has only one observation. The chain combines TRBV12-3 or TRBV12-4 with TRBJ2-7; a weak D match, TRBD2 (5 bases). This CDR3 region has 12 residues. Trimming pared 5 bases from V and 3 bases from J, leaving 8 bases between. CDR3 coding DNA: TGTGCCAGCAGTCCCGAGGGCTACGAGCAGTACTTC. Its translation is CASSPEGYEQYF.

This chain links TRBV29-1 with TRBJ1-2, with TRBD1 identical over 8 bases. Germline CDR1 SQVTM, CDR2 ANQGSEA. V lost 6 bases to trimming and J lost 2 bases; unmatched junction nucleotides: 8. The CDR3 totals 14 residues. For the CDR3, the DNA is TGCAGCGTCGCCGGGACAGGACCAAACTATGGCTACACCTTC. Its translation is CSVAGTGPNYGYTF.

The chain is built from TRBV4-2 and TRBJ1-1; 8 bases are shared with TRBD1. The J segment lost 4 bases and the V segment lost 1 base, leaving 2 bases of the junction unmatched. Germline V gives CDR1 LGHNA, CDR2 YNFKEQ. CDR3 length: 14 amino acids. In DNA, the CDR3 is TGTGCCAGCAGCCAAGCAGGGGGCGGCACTGAAGCTTTCTTT. Its protein is CASSQAGGGTEAFF.

The CDR3 loop is CASSRSSGQPYNEQFF. DNA of the CDR3: TGTGCCAGCAGTCGCTCCAGCGGACAGCCCTACAATGAGCAGTTCTTC. J is TRBJ2-1 and V is TRBV27, with a possible D match to TRBD1 (6 bases). This CDR3 has 16 amino acids. Between the trimmed V and J ends, which lost 5 bases and 2 bases, there was a span of 16 bases. Germline loops: CDR1 MNHEY, CDR2 SMNVEV (reference sequence).

The rearrangement joins TRBV2 to TRBJ1-5; D is unresolved. This CDR3 spans 13 amino acids. CDR1 and CDR2 (germline): SNHLY, FYNNEI. Trimming took 4 bases from V and 4 from J, leaving 8 bases between them. In DNA, the CDR3 is TGTGCCAGCAGTGGTGACGTAAATCAGCCCCAGCATTTT. Amino acids: CASSGDVNQPQHF. Full variable domain (missing parts from reference TRBV2 and TRBJ1-5): EPEVTQTPSHQVTQMGQEVILRCVPISNHLYFYWYRQILGQKVEFLVSFYNNEISEKSEIFDDQFSVERPDGSNFTLKIRSTKLEDSAMYFCASSGDVNQPQHFGDGTRLSIL.

J is TRBJ2-7 and V is TRBV11-2, with a tentative D call TRBD2 (5 bases). The CDR3 loop spans 13 amino acids. Trimming took 4 bases from V and 3 from J, leaving 10 bases between them. Germline V lookup: CDR1 SGHAT, CDR2 FQNNGV. The DNA for the CDR3 is TGTGCCAGCAGCTCATGGACTGACTACGAGCAGTACTTC. As protein: CASSSWTDYEQYF.

The chain recombines TRBV28 with TRBJ1-1; 8 bases align to TRBD1. Trimming removed 8 bases from V and 7 bases from J; junction bases left unmatched: 6. Per germline, CDR1 MDHEN and CDR2 SYDVKM. The CDR3 covers 12 residues. The CDR3 loop is CASSGQALEAFF. CDR3 nucleotide sequence: TGTGCCAGCTCGGGACAGGCGCTTGAAGCTTTCTTT.

This clone was counted once. This chain connects TRBV27 to TRBJ1-6; D is possibly TRBD1 (6 bases). V was cut by 3 bases and J by 10 bases, with 13 bases left in between. This CDR3 is built from 14 residues. Germline CDR1 is MNHEY and CDR2 is SMNVEV (reference sequence). This CDR3 reads CASSFRGNDSPLHF. DNA of the CDR3: TGTGCCAGCAGTTTCAGGGGAAATGACTCACCCCTCCACTTT.

The rearrangement links TRBV28 to TRBJ2-6, with D possibly TRBD1 on 6 matching bases. Germline lookup yields CDR1 MDHEN and CDR2 SYDVKM. V was cut by 5 bases and J by 4 bases, with 24 bases left in between. CDR3 length: 19 residues. CDR3 in DNA: TGTGCCAGCAGTCCTGAGCCTTTGTTTGGGGACACCGGGGCCAACGTCCTGACTTTC. Translating it yields CASSPEPLFGDTGANVLTF.

V and J are TRBV7-9 and TRBJ2-5, with D perhaps assigned TRBD1 or TRBD2 (5 bases each). There are 13 residues in the CDR3. V was cut by 5 bases and J by 5 bases, with 12 bases left in between. From germline, CDR1 is SEHNR and CDR2 FQNEAQ (reference sequence). CDR3 residues: CASSPRDLETQYF. The CDR3 coding sequence is TGTGCCAGCAGCCCCCGGGACCTCGAGACCCAGTACTTC.

The J gene is TRBJ1-5, the V gene TRBV3-1 (or the pseudogene TRBV3-2); D is uncertain. With 0 bases removed from V and 4 bases from J, the gap between germline ends came to 10 bases. The CDR3 length is 15 residues. Germline loops: CDR1 LGHDT, CDR2 YNNKEL (reference sequence). The CDR3 region has the DNA TGTGCCAGCAGCCAAGATCATACGGCTAATCAGCCCCAGCATTTT. Encoded protein: CASSQDHTANQPQHF.

The genes are TRBV21-1 and TRBJ2-2. TRBV21-1 is annotated as a pseudogene. The CDR3 sequence is 16 residues long. The CDR3: CASSNIRQLNTGELFF. The CDR3 DNA is TGTGCCAGCAGCAACATCCGGCAGCTTAACACCGGGGAGCTGTTTTTT.

As to this clone: The junction does not match germline at one end; this may be a read error. V gene TRBV7-7 combines with J gene TRBJ1-2; 9 bases are shared with TRBD1. The CDR3 length is 16 residues. The germline V gene has CDR1 SSHAT and CDR2 FNYEAQ (reference sequence). The CDR3 bases are TGTGCTAGCAGCTTAATACAGGGGGCGCGACTCTATGGCTACACCTTC. Residues: CASSLIQGARLYGYTF.

This chain joins TRBV7-2 and TRBJ1-5; a weak D match, TRBD1 (5 bases). Per the germline V gene, CDR1 is SGHTA and CDR2 is FQGNSA. The CDR3 loop spans 16 amino acids. With 8 bases removed from V and 0 bases from J, the gap between germline ends came to 17 bases. The CDR3 DNA sequence: TGTGCCAGCCGAATTTATGGGGGGAATAGCAATCAGCCCCAGCATTTT. This translates into CASRIYGGNSNQPQHF.